These 30 T cell receptor beta chains came from one sample sequenced in a study of radiation and T cells in renal cell carcinoma. The time point: blood 4 weeks post-SBRT, at nephrectomy. Regarding treatment: 15 Gy SBRT to primary tumor, nephrectomy 4 weeks later. Produced via immunoSEQ multiplex PCR; TCRdb's table is partial and in-frame only. The sample has about 170,000 clones; around 90% are singletons. The specimen was blood, collected from a patient whose treatment included radiotherapy and nephrectomy. The receptors derive from a woman aged 50 to 65 with renal cell carcinoma.

The sample holds one count of this clone. The DNA for the CDR3 is TGTGCCTGGAGAATTCGTCGGGATACGCAGTATTTT. Residues: CAWRIRRDTQYF. The chain recombines TRBV30 with TRBJ2-3; D is undetermined. CDR1 is GTSNPN and CDR2 is SVGIG in the germline V gene (reference sequence). CDR3 length equals 12 residues. Trimming cost V 3 bases and J 6 bases, with 10 bases left between them.

The chain recombines TRBV9 with TRBJ1-1, with a weak D call TRBD1 (5 bases). V lost 4 bases and J lost 1, with 11 bases in between. Germline values: CDR1 SGDLS, CDR2 YYNGEE. The length of the CDR3 is 14 residues. The CDR3 DNA follows: TGTGCCAGCAGCAGCCGGGGCGGGAACACTGAAGCTTTCTTT. The encoded protein is CASSSRGGNTEAFF.

The gene calls are TRBV6-5 and TRBJ2-4; D unclear. V gave up 2 bases and J gave up 3 bases, with 14 bases separating them. The CDR3 spans 16 residues. Germline CDR1 is MNHEY and CDR2 is SVGAGI. This chain's CDR3 is CASSYQNTPGKNIQYF. The CDR3 nucleotides are TGTGCCAGCAGTTACCAAAATACCCCAGGCAAAAACATTCAGTACTTC.

The V call is TRBV9, the J call TRBJ2-1; TRBD1 might be the D (5 bases). Per germline, CDR1 SGDLS and CDR2 YYNGEE. Between the trimmed V and J ends, which lost 3 bases and 2 bases, there was a span of 12 bases. The CDR3 contains 15 residues. The CDR3 loop is CASSDRQSPYNEQFF. The CDR3 bases are TGTGCCAGCAGCGACAGACAGAGCCCCTACAATGAGCAGTTCTTC.

The chain carries TRBV4-1 and TRBJ1-2; 10 bases agree with TRBD1. V lost 1 base and J lost 4; bases outside the gene matches: 6. The CDR3 spans 16 residues. Germline CDR1 and CDR2: MGHRA and YSYEKL. CDR3 sequence (DNA): TGCGCCAGCAGCCAAGTTGGGACAGGGGTGAGCTATGGCTACACCTTC. Its translation is CASSQVGTGVSYGYTF.

This clone was found a few times. J is TRBJ1-6 and V is TRBV7-3; no clear D gene. The V end lost 3 bases, the J end lost 10 bases, and 19 bases lay between the germline ends. The CDR3 consists of 16 residues. Germline CDR1 SGHTA, CDR2 FQGTGA. The CDR3 is CASSFLGPGSPSPLHF. DNA of the CDR3: TGTGCCAGCAGCTTCCTCGGACCTGGATCCCCCTCACCCCTCCACTTT.

This rearrangement joins TRBV6-1 to TRBJ1-3, with D possibly matching TRBD1 (6 bases). The V and J ends lost 3 bases and 8 bases respectively, with 8 bases between them. Germline V gene sequence: CDR1 MNHNS, CDR2 SASEGT. The length of the CDR3 is 12 residues. CDR3 sequence (DNA): TGTGCCAGCAGTGAGACAGGAGACACCATATATTTT. Translating it yields CASSETGDTIYF.

The chain employs TRBV6-1 and TRBJ1-1; no firm D call. The germline V and J ends were trimmed by 8 bases and 1 base, with 8 bases remaining between them. This CDR3 is 12 amino acids long. Per the germline V gene, CDR1 is MNHNS and CDR2 is SASEGT. The CDR3 here is CASGFTNTEAFF. The CDR3 region has the DNA TGTGCCAGCGGGTTTACGAACACTGAAGCTTTCTTT.

The chain joins TRBV19 to TRBJ2-3; D remains unclear. This CDR3 spans 12 amino acids. V lost 5 bases, J lost 13 bases, and 16 bases lay in between. Germline lookup yields CDR1 LNHDA and CDR2 SQIVND (reference sequence). The CDR3 nucleotides read TGTGCCAGTAGTGCGACACCCGAGGTTAAGTATTTT. Amino acids: CASSATPEVKYF.

J is TRBJ1-6 and V is TRBV30; maybe TRBD1 (6 bases). V was clipped by 3 bases and J by 7 bases, with 10 bases between them. The CDR3 spans 13 residues. Germline assignment: CDR1 GTSNPN and CDR2 SVGIG (reference sequence). CDR3 nucleotide sequence: TGTGCCTGGAGGCTCAGGGGAAATTCACCCCTCCACTTT. Translating it yields CAWRLRGNSPLHF.

This chain uses TRBV29-1 with TRBJ2-3; no definite D call. V shed 7 bases and J shed 0 bases, with 8 bases lying between them. CDR1 SQVTM and CDR2 ANQGSEA come from the germline V gene. The CDR3 is 12 residues long. The CDR3 is CSGDPSTDTQYF. The CDR3 DNA reads as TGCAGCGGGGATCCTAGCACAGATACGCAGTATTTT.

This clone has only one observation. The chain employs TRBV6-5 and TRBJ2-7; TRBD1 matches 8 bases. The CDR3 is made up of 12 amino acids. Germline values: CDR1 MNHEY, CDR2 SVGAGI. J was trimmed by 3 bases and V by 7 bases; bases with no gene match: 2. The CDR3 DNA follows: TGTGCCAGCACCGACAGGGGCTACGAGCAGTACTTC. Its protein is CASTDRGYEQYF.

This sequence joins TRBV13 and TRBJ2-7; D not resolved. This CDR3 has 12 amino acids. Germline V lookup: CDR1 PRHDT, CDR2 FYEKMQ (reference sequence). V was trimmed by 8 bases and J by 2 bases, leaving 10 bases between them. This chain's CDR3 is CASALQTYEQYF. The CDR3 DNA reads as TGTGCCAGCGCGCTACAGACCTACGAGCAGTACTTC.

The table lists this clone with a few counts. The chain couples TRBV25-1 to TRBJ1-2; 8 nucleotides line up with TRBD1. The CDR3 is made up of 14 amino acids. The germline CDR1 and CDR2 sequences are MGHDK and SYGVNS. The junction had 13 bases not matched to a gene; V was cut back by 3 bases and J by 13 bases. Here the CDR3 reads CASSDWTGKMASTF. The CDR3 nucleotides are TGTGCCAGCAGTGACTGGACAGGGAAAATGGCTAGCACCTTC.

The J gene is TRBJ2-7, the V gene TRBV29-1; 7 bases fit TRBD1. CDR1 and CDR2 from the germline V gene are SQVTM and ANQGSEA. Germline trimming cut 6 bases from V and 3 bases from J; bases unmatched to any gene: 8. The CDR3 consists of 13 residues. The CDR3 here is CSVPGTDLYEQYF. CDR3 in DNA: TGCAGCGTCCCCGGGACAGACCTCTACGAGCAGTACTTC.

This clone was found once. V and J are TRBV6-5 and TRBJ2-5; unclear D gene. The CDR3 loop spans 11 amino acids. The V end lost 8 bases, the J end lost 5 bases, and 9 bases lay between the germline ends. Germline V gives CDR1 MNHEY, CDR2 SVGAGI. In DNA form, the CDR3 reads TGTGCCAGCCTTATAGGGGAGACCCAGTACTTC. Its translation is CASLIGETQYF.

The rearrangement links TRBV6-1 to TRBJ2-1; D possibly corresponds to TRBD1 (7 bases). This CDR3 is 13 amino acids long. The V gene's germline CDR1 is MNHNS and CDR2 SASEGT. V lost 11 bases and J lost 7, with 18 bases in between. CDR3 sequence (DNA): TGTGCCGCGGGGACAGAGGCGGATAATGAGCAGTTCTTC. Translation: CAAGTEADNEQFF.

This clone was seen once. The gene calls are TRBV5-4 and TRBJ1-2; no definite D call. CDR1 and CDR2 from the germline V gene are SGHNT and YYREEE (reference sequence). With 0 bases removed from V and 5 bases from J, the gap between germline ends came to 14 bases. This CDR3 spans 15 amino acids. This CDR3 is CASSLVRTGIYGYTF. The CDR3 nucleotides read TGTGCCAGCAGCTTGGTTCGGACGGGCATTTATGGCTACACCTTC.

This clone was observed a few times. The chain combines TRBV4-1 with TRBJ2-7, with no clear D. Trimming removed 0 bases from V and 3 bases from J, with 3 bases in between. CDR1 MGHRA and CDR2 YSYEKL come from the germline V gene. The CDR3 is made up of 12 amino acids. CDR3 sequence reads: CASSQDNYEQYF. CDR3 sequence (DNA): TGCGCCAGCAGCCAAGATAACTACGAGCAGTACTTC.

The J gene is TRBJ2-5, the V gene TRBV18; no definite D call. Looked up from germline, CDR1 is KGHSH and CDR2 is LQKENI. V lost 0 bases and J lost 1, with 9 bases in between. The CDR3 is 15 amino acids. DNA for the CDR3: TGTGCCAGCTCACCACCGAATTACAGCCAAGAGACCCAGTACTTC. Translation gives CASSPPNYSQETQYF.

The chain couples TRBV6-6 to TRBJ2-5; D is unclear. V lost 5 bases and J 1 base, leaving 5 bases between the germline ends. The CDR3 extends over 12 amino acids. Germline loops: CDR1 MNHNY, CDR2 SVGAGI (reference sequence). Here the CDR3 reads CASSDFQETQYF. The CDR3 DNA is TGTGCCAGCAGTGACTTCCAAGAGACCCAGTACTTC.

The chain carries TRBV6-5 and TRBJ1-4, with D unclear. This CDR3 contains 13 residues. Trimming left V 0 bases short and J 8 bases short, with 7 bases between. The germline CDR1 and CDR2 sequences are MNHEY and SVGAGI. The CDR3 here is CASSYSHSEKLFF. CDR3 in DNA: TGTGCCAGCAGTTACTCCCATAGCGAAAAACTGTTTTTT.

This clone was picked up a small number of times. This chain links TRBV7-3 with TRBJ1-2; 12 nucleotides agree with TRBD1. Germline loops: CDR1 SGHTA, CDR2 FQGTGA. The CDR3 runs to 14 residues. With V trimmed by 5 bases and J by 8 bases, 6 bases remained unmatched. In DNA, the CDR3 is TGTGCCAGCAGCACCGGGACAGGGGGCGAAGGCTACACCTTC. Amino acid sequence: CASSTGTGGEGYTF.

The rearrangement joins TRBV5-1 to TRBJ1-5; 8 bases agree with TRBD1. The germline CDR1 and CDR2 sequences are SGHRS and YFSETQ. CDR3 length: 15 amino acids. V trimming: 3 bases; J trimming: 4 bases; junction bases outside the gene matches: 6. The DNA for the CDR3 is TGCGCCAGCAGCTACGGGACAGGCGAAAATCAGCCCCAGCATTTT. It translates to CASSYGTGENQPQHF.

To note about this clone: A junction end diverges from the germline sequence, so it may reflect a read error. The chain carries TRBV7-7 and TRBJ2-7; either TRBD1 or TRBD2 may supply D (5 bases each). This CDR3 is built from 13 residues. Germline CDR1 reads SSHAT; CDR2 reads FNYEAQ (reference sequence). CDR3 protein: CASSPRDGIEQYF. The DNA of the CDR3 is TGTGCTAGCAGCCCGAGGGACGGAATCGAGCAGTACTTC.

V gene TRBV6-1 combines with J gene TRBJ1-4; D is possibly TRBD1 (5 bases). V dropped 2 bases and J dropped 5 bases, with 9 bases sitting between them. CDR1 and CDR2 from the germline V gene are MNHNS and SASEGT. The CDR3 covers 14 residues. The CDR3 nucleotides read TGTGCCAGCAGTGAAACGAGGACAAATGAAAAACTGTTTTTT. Residues: CASSETRTNEKLFF.

The chain recombines TRBV2 with TRBJ1-6, with D possibly matching TRBD1 (5 bases). There are 16 residues in the CDR3. Trimming removed 6 bases from V and 7 bases from J, with 19 bases in between. Looked up from germline, CDR1 is SNHLY and CDR2 is FYNNEI. The chain's CDR3 is CASRSGRNLDNSPLHF. The CDR3 DNA follows: TGTGCCAGCAGATCGGGACGGAACCTAGACAATTCACCCCTCCACTTT.

The gene calls are TRBV2 and TRBJ2-7, with D tentatively TRBD2 (5 bases). Germline V gene sequence: CDR1 SNHLY, CDR2 FYNNEI. CDR3 length: 14 residues. Trimming took 6 bases from V and 0 from J, leaving 12 bases between them. For the CDR3, the DNA is TGTGCCAGCAGCCTCGGGGTTATCTCCTACGAGCAGTACTTC. This codes for CASSLGVISYEQYF.

V and J are TRBV2 and TRBJ1-3; 7 bases match TRBD1. V was pared by 2 bases and J by 4 bases, with 5 bases of the junction left unmatched. This CDR3 is built from 15 residues. CDR1 and CDR2 from the germline V gene are SNHLY and FYNNEI. The CDR3 nucleotides read TGTGCCAGCAGTGAAAACAGGGGTACGGGAAACACCATATATTTT. The encoded protein is CASSENRGTGNTIYF.

The chain carries TRBV6-5 and TRBJ2-5, with 8 bases aligning to TRBD1. The end of the DNA aligns better with TRBJ2-7, so the J call may be wrong. The CDR3 sequence is 16 residues long. Germline V CDR1 and CDR2: MNHEY, SVGAGI. Written as DNA, the CDR3 is TGTGCCAGCAGTTACTCGTCAGGGGGCTATTCCTACGAGCAGTACTTC. Residues: CASSYSSGGYSYEQYF.